This TCR beta chain stems from a study of blood T cell repertoires in COVID-19. Across the whole study: Acute and convalescent COVID-19 samples came from the United States, Italy and Spain. In each case, the material was cDNA or gDNA derived from T cells, B-cell-depleted T cells, or PBMCs.

Germline-derived CDR1 and CDR2 are ENHRY and SYGVKD. The trim removed 10 bases at V and 8 bases at J, leaving 15 bases unmatched. The CDR3 loop spans 16 amino acids. Original processing methods: Amplification with reference gene primers provided the estimates of nucleated cell counts. Assay used: immunoSEQ multiplex PCR; TCRdb lists only in-frame clones, some missing. Clonal size and the V and J genes are those of that table, whereas D and trimming came from the DNA. This repertoire shows approximately 230,000 clones, 80% to 90% found once; its top ten account for about 2.2%. Sample: peripheral blood. The receptor was derived from a man in his thirties or forties who had recovered from COVID-19. The chain links TRBV10-3 to TRBJ2-4; 12 bases agree with TRBD2. The CDR3 region has the DNA TGTGCCACCGCCCGGAGACTAGCGGGGGATGTGTACATTCAGTACTTC. Protein: CATARRLAGDVYIQYF.